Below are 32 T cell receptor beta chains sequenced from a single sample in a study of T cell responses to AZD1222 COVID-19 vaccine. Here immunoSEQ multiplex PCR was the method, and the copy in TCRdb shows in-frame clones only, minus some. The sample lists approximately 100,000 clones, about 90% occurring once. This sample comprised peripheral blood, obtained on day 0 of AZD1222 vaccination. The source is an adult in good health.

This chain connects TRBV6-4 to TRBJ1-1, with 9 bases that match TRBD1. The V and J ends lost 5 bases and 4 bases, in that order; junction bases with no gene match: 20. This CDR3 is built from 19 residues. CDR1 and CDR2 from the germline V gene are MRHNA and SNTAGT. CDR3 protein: CASSQISRGTGWRTTEAFF. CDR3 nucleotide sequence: TGTGCCAGCAGTCAAATCTCCCGAGGGACAGGGTGGAGGACCACTGAAGCTTTCTTT.

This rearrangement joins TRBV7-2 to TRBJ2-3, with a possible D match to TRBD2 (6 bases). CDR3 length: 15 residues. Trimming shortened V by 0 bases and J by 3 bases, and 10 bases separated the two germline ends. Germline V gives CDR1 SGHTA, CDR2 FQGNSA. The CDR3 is CASSLAGRGTDTQYF. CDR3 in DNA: TGTGCCAGCAGCTTAGCGGGGCGGGGAACAGATACGCAGTATTTT.

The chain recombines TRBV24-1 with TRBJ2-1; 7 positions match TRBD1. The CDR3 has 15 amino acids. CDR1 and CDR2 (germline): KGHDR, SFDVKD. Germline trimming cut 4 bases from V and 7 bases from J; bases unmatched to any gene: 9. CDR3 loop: CATSEGDSTVNEQFF. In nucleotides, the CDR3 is TGTGCCACCAGTGAAGGGGACAGTACAGTGAATGAGCAGTTCTTC.

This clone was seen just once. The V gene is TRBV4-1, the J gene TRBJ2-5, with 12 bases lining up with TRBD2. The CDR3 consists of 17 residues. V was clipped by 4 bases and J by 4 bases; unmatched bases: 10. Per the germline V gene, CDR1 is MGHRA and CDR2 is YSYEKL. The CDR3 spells CASSLRETSGSGETQYF. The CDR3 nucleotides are TGCGCCAGCAGCCTCCGCGAGACTAGCGGGAGTGGAGAGACCCAGTACTTC.

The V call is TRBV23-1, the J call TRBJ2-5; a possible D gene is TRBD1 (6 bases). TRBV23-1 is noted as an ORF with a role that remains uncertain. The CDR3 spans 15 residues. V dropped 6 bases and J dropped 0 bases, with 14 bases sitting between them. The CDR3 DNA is TGCGCCAGCAGGGACAGTGATTGGTACCAAGAGACCCAGTACTTC. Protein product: CASRDSDWYQETQYF.

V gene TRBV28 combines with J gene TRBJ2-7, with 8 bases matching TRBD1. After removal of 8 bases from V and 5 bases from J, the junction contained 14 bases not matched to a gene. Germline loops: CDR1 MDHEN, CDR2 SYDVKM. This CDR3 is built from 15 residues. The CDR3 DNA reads TGTGCCAGCCGTAAAATTACAGGGGGACGAAACGAGCAGTACTTC. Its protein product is CASRKITGGRNEQYF.

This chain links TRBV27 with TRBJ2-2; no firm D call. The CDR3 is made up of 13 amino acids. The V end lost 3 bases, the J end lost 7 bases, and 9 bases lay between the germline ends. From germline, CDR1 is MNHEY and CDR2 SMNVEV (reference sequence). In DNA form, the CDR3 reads TGTGCCAGCAGTTTCAGCGTAGACGGGGAGCTGTTTTTT. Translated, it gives CASSFSVDGELFF.

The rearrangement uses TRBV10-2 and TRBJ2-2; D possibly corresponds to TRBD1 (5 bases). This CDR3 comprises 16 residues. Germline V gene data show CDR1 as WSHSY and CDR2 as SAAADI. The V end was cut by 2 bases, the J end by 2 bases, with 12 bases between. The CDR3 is CASSERRGANTGELFF. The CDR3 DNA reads TGCGCCAGCAGTGAGAGAAGGGGCGCAAACACCGGGGAGCTGTTTTTT.

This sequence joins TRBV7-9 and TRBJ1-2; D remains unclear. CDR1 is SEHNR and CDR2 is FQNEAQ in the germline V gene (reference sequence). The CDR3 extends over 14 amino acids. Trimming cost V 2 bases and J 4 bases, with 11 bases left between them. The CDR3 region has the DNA TGTGCCAGCAGCTTAAGTACAGCGGTCTATGGCTACACCTTC. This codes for CASSLSTAVYGYTF. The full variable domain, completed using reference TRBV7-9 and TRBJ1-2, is DTGVSQNPRHKITKRGQNVTFRCDPISEHNRLYWYRQTLGQGPEFLTYFQNEAQLEKSRLLSDRFSAERPKGSFSTLEIQRTEQGDSAMYLCASSLSTAVYGYTFGSGTRLTVV.

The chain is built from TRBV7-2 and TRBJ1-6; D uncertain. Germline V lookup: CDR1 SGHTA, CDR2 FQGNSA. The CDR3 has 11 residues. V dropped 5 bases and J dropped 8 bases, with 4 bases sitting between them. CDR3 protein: CASSPDSPLHF. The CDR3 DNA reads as TGTGCCAGCAGCCCGGATTCACCCCTCCACTTT. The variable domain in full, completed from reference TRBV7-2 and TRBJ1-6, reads GAGVSQSPSNKVTEKGKDVELRCDPISGHTALYWYRQSLGQGLEFLIYFQGNSAPDKSGLPSDRFSAERTGGSVSTLTIQRTQQEDSAVYLCASSPDSPLHFGNGTRLTVT.

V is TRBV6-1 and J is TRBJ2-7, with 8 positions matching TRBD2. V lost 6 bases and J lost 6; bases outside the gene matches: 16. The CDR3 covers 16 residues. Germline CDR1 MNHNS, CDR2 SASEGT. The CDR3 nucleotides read TGTGCCAGCAGGGAACAACTAGCGGTCCCGTCCAGCGAGCAGTACTTC. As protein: CASREQLAVPSSEQYF.

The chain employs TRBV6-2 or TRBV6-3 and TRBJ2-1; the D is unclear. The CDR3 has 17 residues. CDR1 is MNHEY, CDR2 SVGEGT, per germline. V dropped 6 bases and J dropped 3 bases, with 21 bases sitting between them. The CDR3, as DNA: TGTGCCAGCAGCTCCCCTCCCTCGCGGTGGGACTACAATGAGCAGTTCTTC. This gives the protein CASSSPPSRWDYNEQFF.

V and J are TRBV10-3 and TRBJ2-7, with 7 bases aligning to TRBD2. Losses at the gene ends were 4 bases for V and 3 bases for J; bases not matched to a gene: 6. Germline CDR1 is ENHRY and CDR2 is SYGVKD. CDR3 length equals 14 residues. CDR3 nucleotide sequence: TGTGCCATCAGTGGCGGGGAGGGCGGCTACGAGCAGTACTTC. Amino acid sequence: CAISGGEGGYEQYF.

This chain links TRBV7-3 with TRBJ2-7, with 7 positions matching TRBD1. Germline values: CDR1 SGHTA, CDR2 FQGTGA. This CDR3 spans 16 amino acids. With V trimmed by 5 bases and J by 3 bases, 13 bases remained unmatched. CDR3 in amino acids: CASSLTPKGALYEQYF. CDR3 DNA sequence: TGTGCCAGCAGCCTGACCCCTAAGGGGGCCCTCTACGAGCAGTACTTC. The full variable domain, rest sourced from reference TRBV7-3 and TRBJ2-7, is GAGVSQTPSNKVTEKGKYVELRCDPISGHTALYWYRQSLGQGPEFLIYFQGTGAADDSGLPNDRFFAVRPEGSVSTLKIQRTERGDSAVYLCASSLTPKGALYEQYFGPGTRLTVT.

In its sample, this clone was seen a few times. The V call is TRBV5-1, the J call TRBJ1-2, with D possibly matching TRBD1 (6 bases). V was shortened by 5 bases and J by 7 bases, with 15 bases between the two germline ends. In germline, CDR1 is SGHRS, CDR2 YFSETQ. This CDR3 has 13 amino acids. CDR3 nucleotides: TGCGCCAGCAGTTTACAGGGCATCGGTGGCTACACCTTC. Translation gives CASSLQGIGGYTF.

Here the CDR3 DNA reads TGTGCCAGCAGTGGAGCGACGTGGCGCAACGAGCAGTACTTC. Encoded protein: CASSGATWRNEQYF. The chain recombines TRBV6-1 with TRBJ2-7; D is unresolved. This CDR3 contains 14 residues. V lost 4 bases and J lost 5, with 15 bases in between. Germline V lookup: CDR1 MNHNS, CDR2 SASEGT.

CDR3 sequence reads: CASSPPGSHTYEQYF. CDR3 nucleotides: TGTGCCAGCTCACCTCCGGGTTCCCATACCTACGAGCAGTACTTC. This chain uses TRBV18 with TRBJ2-7; D is unresolved. V lost 3 bases to trimming and J lost 2 bases, with 14 bases between them. Germline V gene sequence: CDR1 KGHSH, CDR2 LQKENI. This CDR3 spans 15 amino acids.

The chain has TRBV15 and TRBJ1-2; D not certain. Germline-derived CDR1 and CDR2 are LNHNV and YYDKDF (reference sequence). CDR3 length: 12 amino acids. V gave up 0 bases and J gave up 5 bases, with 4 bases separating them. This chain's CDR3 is CATSRDGYGYTF. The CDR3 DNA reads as TGTGCCACCAGCAGAGATGGGTATGGCTACACCTTC.

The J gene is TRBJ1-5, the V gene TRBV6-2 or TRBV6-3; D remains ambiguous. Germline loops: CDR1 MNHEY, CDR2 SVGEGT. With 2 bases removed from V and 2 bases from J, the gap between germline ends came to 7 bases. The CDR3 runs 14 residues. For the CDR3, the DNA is TGTGCCAGCAGTTACCCCGGGGGCAATCAGCCCCAGCATTTT. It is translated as CASSYPGGNQPQHF.

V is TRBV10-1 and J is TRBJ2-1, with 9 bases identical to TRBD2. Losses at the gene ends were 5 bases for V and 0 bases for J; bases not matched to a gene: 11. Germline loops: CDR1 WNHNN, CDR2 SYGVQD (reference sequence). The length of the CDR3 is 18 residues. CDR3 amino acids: CASSHPAGGRSSYNEQFF. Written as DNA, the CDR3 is TGCGCCAGCAGTCATCCAGCGGGAGGAAGAAGCTCCTACAATGAGCAGTTCTTC.

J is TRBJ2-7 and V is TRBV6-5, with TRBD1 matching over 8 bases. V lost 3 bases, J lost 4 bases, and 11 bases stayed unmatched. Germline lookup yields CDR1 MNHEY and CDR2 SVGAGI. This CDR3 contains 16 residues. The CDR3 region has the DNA TGTGCCAGCAGTTATGGGCCGAGACAGGGGAGATACGAGCAGTACTTC. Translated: CASSYGPRQGRYEQYF.

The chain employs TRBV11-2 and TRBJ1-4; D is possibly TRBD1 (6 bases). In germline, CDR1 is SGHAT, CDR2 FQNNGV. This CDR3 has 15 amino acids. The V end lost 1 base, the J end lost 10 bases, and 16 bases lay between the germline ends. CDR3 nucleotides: TGTGCCAGCAGCTTAGCGGCAGGGGCTGAGGGAAAACTGTTTTTT. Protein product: CASSLAAGAEGKLFF.

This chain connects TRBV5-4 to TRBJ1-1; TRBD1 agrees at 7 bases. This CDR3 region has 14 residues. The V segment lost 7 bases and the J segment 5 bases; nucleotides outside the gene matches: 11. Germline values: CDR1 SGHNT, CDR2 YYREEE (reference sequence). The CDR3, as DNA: TGTGCCAGCGGGCAGGGGGGAAGAGATACTGAAGCTTTCTTT. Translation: CASGQGGRDTEAFF.

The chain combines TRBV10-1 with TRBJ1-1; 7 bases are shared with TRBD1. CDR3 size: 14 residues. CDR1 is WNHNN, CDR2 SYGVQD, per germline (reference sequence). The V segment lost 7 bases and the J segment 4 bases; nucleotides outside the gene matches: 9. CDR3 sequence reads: CASTLTRQGTEAFF. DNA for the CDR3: TGCGCCAGCACCCTCACCAGACAGGGCACTGAAGCTTTCTTT.

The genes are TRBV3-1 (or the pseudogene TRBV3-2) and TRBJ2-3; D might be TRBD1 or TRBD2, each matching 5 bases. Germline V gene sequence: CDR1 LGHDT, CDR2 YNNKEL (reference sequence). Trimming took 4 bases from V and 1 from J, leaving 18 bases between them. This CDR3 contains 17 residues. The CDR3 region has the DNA TGTGCCAGCAGCCTCGTCCCGGGGCTAGCAGGCACAGATACGCAGTATTTT. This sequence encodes CASSLVPGLAGTDTQYF.

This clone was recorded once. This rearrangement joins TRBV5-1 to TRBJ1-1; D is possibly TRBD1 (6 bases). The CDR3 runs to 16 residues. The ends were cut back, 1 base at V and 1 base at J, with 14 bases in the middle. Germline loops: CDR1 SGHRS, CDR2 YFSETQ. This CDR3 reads CASSLSGTPGNTEAFF. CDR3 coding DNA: TGCGCCAGCAGCTTGAGTGGGACACCGGGGAACACTGAAGCTTTCTTT. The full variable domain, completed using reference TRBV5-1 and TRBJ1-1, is KAGVTQTPRYLIKTRGQQVTLSCSPISGHRSVSWYQQTPGQGLQFLFEYFSETQRNKGNFPGRFSGRQFSNSRSEMNVSTLELGDSALYLCASSLSGTPGNTEAFFGQGTRLTVV.

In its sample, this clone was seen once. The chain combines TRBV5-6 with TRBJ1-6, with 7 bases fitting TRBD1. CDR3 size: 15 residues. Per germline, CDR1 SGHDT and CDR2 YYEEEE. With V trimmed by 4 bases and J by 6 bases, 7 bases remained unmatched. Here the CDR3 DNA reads TGTGCCAGCAGCAGCGGGACAGCGTTTAATTCACCCCTCCACTTT. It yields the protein CASSSGTAFNSPLHF.

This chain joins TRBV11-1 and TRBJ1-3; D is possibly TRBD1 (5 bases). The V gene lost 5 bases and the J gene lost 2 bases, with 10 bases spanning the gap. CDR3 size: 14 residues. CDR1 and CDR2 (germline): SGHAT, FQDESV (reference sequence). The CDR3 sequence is CASSDRGTGNTIYF. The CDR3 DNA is TGTGCCAGCAGCGACAGAGGGACTGGAAACACCATATATTTT.

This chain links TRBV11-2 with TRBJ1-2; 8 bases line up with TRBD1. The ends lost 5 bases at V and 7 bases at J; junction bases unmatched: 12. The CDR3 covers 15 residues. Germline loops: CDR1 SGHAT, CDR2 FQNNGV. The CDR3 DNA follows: TGTGCCAGCAGCCCCCGACAGGGGCGGATGGTTGGCTACACCTTC. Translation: CASSPRQGRMVGYTF. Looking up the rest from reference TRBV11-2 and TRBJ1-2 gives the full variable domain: EAGVAQSPRYKIIEKRQSVAFWCNPISGHATLYWYQQILGQGPKLLIQFQNNGVVDDSQLPKDRFSAERLKGVDSTLKIQPAKLEDSAVYLCASSPRQGRMVGYTFGSGTRLTVV.

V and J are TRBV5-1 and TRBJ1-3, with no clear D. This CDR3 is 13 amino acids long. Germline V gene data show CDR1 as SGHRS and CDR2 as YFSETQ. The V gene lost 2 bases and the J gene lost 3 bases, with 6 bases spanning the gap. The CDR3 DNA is TGCGCCAGCAGCTTTTTTGGTGGAAACACCATATATTTT. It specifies CASSFFGGNTIYF. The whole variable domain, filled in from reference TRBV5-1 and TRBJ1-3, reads KAGVTQTPRYLIKTRGQQVTLSCSPISGHRSVSWYQQTPGQGLQFLFEYFSETQRNKGNFPGRFSGRQFSNSRSEMNVSTLELGDSALYLCASSFFGGNTIYFGEGSWLTVV.

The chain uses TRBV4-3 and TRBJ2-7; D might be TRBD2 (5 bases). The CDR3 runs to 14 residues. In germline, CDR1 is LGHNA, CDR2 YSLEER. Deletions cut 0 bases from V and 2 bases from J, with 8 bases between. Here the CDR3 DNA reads TGCGCCAGCAGCCAAGAAACCGGGACCTACGAGCAGTACTTC. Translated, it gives CASSQETGTYEQYF.

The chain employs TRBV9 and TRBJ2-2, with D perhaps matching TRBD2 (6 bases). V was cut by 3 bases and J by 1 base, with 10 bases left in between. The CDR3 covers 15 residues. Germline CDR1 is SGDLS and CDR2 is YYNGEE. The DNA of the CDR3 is TGTGCCAGCAGCGACGGGCGGGGGAACACCGGGGAGCTGTTTTTT. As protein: CASSDGRGNTGELFF.